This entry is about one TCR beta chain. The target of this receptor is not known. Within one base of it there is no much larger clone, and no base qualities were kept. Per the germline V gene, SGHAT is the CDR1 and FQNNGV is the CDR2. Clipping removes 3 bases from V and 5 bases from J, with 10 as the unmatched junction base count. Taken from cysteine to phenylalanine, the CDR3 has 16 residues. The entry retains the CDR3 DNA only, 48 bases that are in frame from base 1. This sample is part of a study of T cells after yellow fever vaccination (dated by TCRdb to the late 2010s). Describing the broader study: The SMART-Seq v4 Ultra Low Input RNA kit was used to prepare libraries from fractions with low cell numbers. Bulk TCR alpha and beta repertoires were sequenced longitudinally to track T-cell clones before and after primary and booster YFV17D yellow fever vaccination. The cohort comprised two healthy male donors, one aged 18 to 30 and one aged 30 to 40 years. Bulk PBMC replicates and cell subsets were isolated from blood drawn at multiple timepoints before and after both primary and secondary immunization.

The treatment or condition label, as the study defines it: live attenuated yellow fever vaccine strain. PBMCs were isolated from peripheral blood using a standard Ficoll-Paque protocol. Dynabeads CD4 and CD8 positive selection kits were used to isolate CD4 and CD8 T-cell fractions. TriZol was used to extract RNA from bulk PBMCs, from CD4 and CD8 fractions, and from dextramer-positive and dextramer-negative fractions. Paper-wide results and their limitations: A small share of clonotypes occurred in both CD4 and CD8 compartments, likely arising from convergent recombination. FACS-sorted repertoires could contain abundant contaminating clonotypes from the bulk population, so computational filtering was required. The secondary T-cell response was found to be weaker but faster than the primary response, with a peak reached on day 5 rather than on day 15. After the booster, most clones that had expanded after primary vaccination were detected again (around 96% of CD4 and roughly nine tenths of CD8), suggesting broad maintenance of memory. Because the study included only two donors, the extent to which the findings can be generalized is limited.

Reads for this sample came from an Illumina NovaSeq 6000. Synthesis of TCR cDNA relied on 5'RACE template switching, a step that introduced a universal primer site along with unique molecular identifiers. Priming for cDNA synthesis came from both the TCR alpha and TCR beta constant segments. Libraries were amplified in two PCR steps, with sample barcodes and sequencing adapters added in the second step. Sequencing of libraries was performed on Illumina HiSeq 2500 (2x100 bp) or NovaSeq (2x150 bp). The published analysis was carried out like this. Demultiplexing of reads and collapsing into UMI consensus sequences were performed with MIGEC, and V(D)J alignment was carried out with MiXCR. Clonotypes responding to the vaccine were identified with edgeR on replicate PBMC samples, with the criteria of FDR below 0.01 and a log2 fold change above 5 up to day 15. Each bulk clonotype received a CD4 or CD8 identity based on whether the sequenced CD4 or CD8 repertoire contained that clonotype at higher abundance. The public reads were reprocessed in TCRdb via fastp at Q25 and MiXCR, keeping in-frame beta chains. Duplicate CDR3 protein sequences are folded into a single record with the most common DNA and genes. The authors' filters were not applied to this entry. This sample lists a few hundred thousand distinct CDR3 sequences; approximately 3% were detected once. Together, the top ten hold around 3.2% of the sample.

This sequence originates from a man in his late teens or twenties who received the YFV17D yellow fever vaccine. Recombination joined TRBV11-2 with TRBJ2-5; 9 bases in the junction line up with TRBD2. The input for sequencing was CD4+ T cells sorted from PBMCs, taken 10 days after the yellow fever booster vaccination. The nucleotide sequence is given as TGTGCCAGCAGCTTGCAAGCGGGGGGAACGGCGGAGACCCAGTACTTC. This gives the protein CASSLQAGGTAETQYF.